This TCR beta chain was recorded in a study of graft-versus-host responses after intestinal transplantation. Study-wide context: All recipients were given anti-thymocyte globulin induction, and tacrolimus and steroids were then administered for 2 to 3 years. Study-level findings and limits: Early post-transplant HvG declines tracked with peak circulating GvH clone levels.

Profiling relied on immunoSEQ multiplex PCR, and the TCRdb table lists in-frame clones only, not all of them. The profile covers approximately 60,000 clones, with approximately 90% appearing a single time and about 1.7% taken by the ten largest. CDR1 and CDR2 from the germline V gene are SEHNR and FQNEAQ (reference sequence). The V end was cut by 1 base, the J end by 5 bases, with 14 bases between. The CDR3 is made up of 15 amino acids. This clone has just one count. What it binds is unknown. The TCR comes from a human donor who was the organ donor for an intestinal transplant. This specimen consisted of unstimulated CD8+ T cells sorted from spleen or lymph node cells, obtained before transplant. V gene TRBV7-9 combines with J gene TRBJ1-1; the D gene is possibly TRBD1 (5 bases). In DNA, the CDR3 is TGTGCCAGCAGCTTAGAGGAGGGGCTGGTGACTGAAGCTTTCTTT. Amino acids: CASSLEEGLVTEAFF.